Included here is one T cell receptor beta chain sequence, with context. Its antigen is unidentified. It was with a sample-barcoded 5' primer and a J-beta primer mix that a second PCR of about 7 to 12 cycles was run. A template-switch adaptor with 12 random nucleotides tagged each cDNA molecule. In TCRdb, the 5' RACE reads were re-called with MiXCR into one record per CDR3 protein. This table holds roughly 1.4 million distinct CDR3 sequences, 45% to 70% found once. This entry belongs to a study of blood T cells in healthy people across ages. Total RNA was isolated from each sample in quantities of at least 6 micrograms. The V gene's germline CDR1 is MNHNS and CDR2 SASEGT. V lost 10 bases, J lost 4 bases, and 17 bases lay in between. The CDR3 runs 13 residues. Study-level findings and limits: Researchers judged that diversity estimates from one million T cells fell short of true values.

The TCR sequence derives from a man between 18 and 29 years old in good health. Sequencing was carried out using blood. This chain links TRBV6-1 with TRBJ2-7, with a weak D call TRBD2 (7 bases). CDR3 sequence (DNA): TGTGCCACCGGGGGGACAACCCTTTACGAGCAGTACTTC. It codes for CATGGTTLYEQYF.